The 14 T cell receptor beta chains below were found in one sample sequenced in a study of tissue T cells after allogeneic stem cell transplantation. Generated by immunoSEQ multiplex PCR, the TCRdb table keeps only in-frame clones and is missing some. Altogether approximately 4,900 clones are present, about 72% being singletons, with the ten largest covering 7.7%. Sample: tissue from the colon, taken at autopsy. These receptor sequences come from an older female donor with lung cancer.

A single count supports this clone. The chain uses TRBV4-2 and TRBJ1-1, with 7 bases aligning to TRBD1. Germline CDR1 LGHNA, CDR2 YNFKEQ. The V segment lost 7 bases and the J segment 6 bases; nucleotides outside the gene matches: 8. There are 13 residues in the CDR3. The CDR3 DNA reads TGTGCCAGCAAAGACAGGGTCGGCGCTGAAGCTTTCTTT. Translation: CASKDRVGAEAFF.

This chain connects TRBV6-5 to TRBJ2-7; 8 bases match TRBD1. The germline gives CDR1 MNHEY, CDR2 SVGAGI. Trimming took 6 bases from V and 4 from J; bases not matched to a gene: 5. The CDR3 is made up of 13 amino acids. The CDR3 reads CASRDRGMYEQYF. DNA for the CDR3: TGTGCCAGCAGAGACAGGGGTATGTACGAGCAGTACTTC.

This chain joins TRBV15 and TRBJ2-5; 7 bases are shared with TRBD2. V lost 8 bases, J lost 1 base, and 4 bases stayed unmatched. CDR3 length equals 13 residues. Per germline, CDR1 LNHNV and CDR2 YYDKDF (reference sequence). CDR3 sequence (DNA): TGTGCCACCGCCAGCGGGATCCAAGAGACCCAGTACTTC. It codes for CATASGIQETQYF.

The rearrangement joins TRBV6-5 to TRBJ2-6; 7 nucleotides agree with TRBD1. Germline-derived CDR1 and CDR2 are MNHEY and SVGAGI. The junction had 1 base not matched to a gene; V was cut back by 5 bases and J by 0 bases. The CDR3 consists of 15 residues. The CDR3 is CASSPGGSGANVLTF. CDR3 nucleotide sequence: TGTGCCAGCAGTCCAGGGGGCTCTGGGGCCAACGTCCTGACTTTC.

The chain combines TRBV5-1 with TRBJ1-1; D might be TRBD1 (5 bases). V was clipped by 0 bases and J by 3 bases, with 12 bases between them. This CDR3 has 15 residues. CDR1 and CDR2 from the germline V gene are SGHRS and YFSETQ. CDR3: CASSLVVGRDTEAFF. The CDR3 DNA is TGCGCCAGCAGCTTGGTGGTCGGCAGGGACACTGAAGCTTTCTTT.

The gene calls are TRBV19 and TRBJ1-2; unclear D gene. Between the trimmed V and J ends, which lost 4 bases and 4 bases, there was a span of 7 bases. The CDR3 sequence is 12 residues long. Germline V gene sequence: CDR1 LNHDA, CDR2 SQIVND (reference sequence). The CDR3 loop is CASSNQRYGYTF. CDR3 DNA sequence: TGTGCCAGTAGTAACCAACGCTATGGCTACACCTTC. Full variable domain (remainder filled in from reference TRBV19 and TRBJ1-2): DGGITQSPKYLFRKEGQNVTLSCEQNLNHDAMYWYRQDPGQGLRLIYYSQIVNDFQKGDIAEGYSVSREKKESFPLTVTSAQKNPTAFYLCASSNQRYGYTFGSGTRLTVV.

This chain uses TRBV5-6 with TRBJ2-5; D possibly uses TRBD1 or TRBD2 (5 bases each). CDR1 is SGHDT, CDR2 YYEEEE, per germline. The CDR3 runs to 13 residues. With 5 bases removed from V and 1 base from J, the gap between germline ends came to 9 bases. This chain's CDR3 is CASRTGGQETQYF. For the CDR3, the DNA is TGTGCCAGCAGAACTGGGGGCCAAGAGACCCAGTACTTC.

The chain is built from TRBV7-7 and TRBJ2-2; 7 bases map to TRBD2. This CDR3 is 16 amino acids long. The V gene's germline CDR1 is SSHAT and CDR2 FNYEAQ (reference sequence). The V segment lost 5 bases and the J segment 0 bases; nucleotides outside the gene matches: 6. The CDR3 protein is CASSPLLAPNTGELFF. In DNA, the CDR3 is TGTGCCAGCAGCCCCTTACTAGCGCCGAACACCGGGGAGCTGTTTTTT.

The chain uses TRBV4-1 and TRBJ2-2, with D maybe TRBD1 (6 bases). The CDR3 is 16 amino acids. CDR1 and CDR2 (germline): MGHRA, YSYEKL. Trimming shortened V by 0 bases and J by 5 bases, and 13 bases separated the two germline ends. The CDR3 sequence: CASSQDSQGWTGELFF. The DNA for the CDR3 is TGCGCCAGCAGCCAAGATAGCCAGGGGTGGACCGGGGAGCTGTTTTTT.

The chain is built from TRBV4-3 and TRBJ2-5, with D uncertain. The germline CDR1 and CDR2 sequences are LGHNA and YSLEER. The CDR3 runs 13 residues. V dropped 1 base and J dropped 5 bases, with 8 bases sitting between them. CDR3: CASSQGAHETQYF. The DNA of the CDR3 is TGCGCCAGCAGCCAAGGGGCCCATGAGACCCAGTACTTC.

The chain uses TRBV6-1 and TRBJ2-1, with D uncertain. V was shortened by 3 bases and J by 4 bases, with 13 bases between the two germline ends. The CDR3 is made up of 15 amino acids. Germline CDR1 reads MNHNS; CDR2 reads SASEGT. In nucleotides, the CDR3 is TGTGCCAGCAGTGAGGGCCCCCCGCTGTACAATGAGCAGTTCTTC. Translated: CASSEGPPLYNEQFF.

V usage is TRBV6-5 and J usage is TRBJ2-2; 7 bases fit TRBD1. Germline trimming cut 5 bases from V and 3 bases from J; bases unmatched to any gene: 6. CDR1 MNHEY and CDR2 SVGAGI come from the germline V gene. This CDR3 has 15 amino acids. The CDR3 coding sequence is TGTGCCAGCAGTCACGGACAGGCGGACACCGGGGAGCTGTTTTTT. It is translated as CASSHGQADTGELFF.

The chain couples TRBV18 to TRBJ2-4; 8 positions match TRBD1. Germline CDR1 reads KGHSH; CDR2 reads LQKENI. CDR3 length: 17 residues. Trimming at V came to 2 bases and at J to 3 bases, leaving 9 bases not matched to a gene. The CDR3 DNA reads TGTGCCAGCTCACCAAGGCAGCAGGGACAGGACAAAAACATTCAGTACTTC. Its translation: CASSPRQQGQDKNIQYF.

This chain connects TRBV5-1 to TRBJ1-6, with D unclear. V dropped 1 base and J dropped 5 bases, with 10 bases sitting between them. The CDR3 has 15 residues. Germline CDR1 and CDR2: SGHRS and YFSETQ. The CDR3 spells CASSLFSGDNSPLHF. The DNA for the CDR3 is TGCGCCAGCAGCTTGTTTTCAGGCGATAATTCACCCCTCCACTTT.